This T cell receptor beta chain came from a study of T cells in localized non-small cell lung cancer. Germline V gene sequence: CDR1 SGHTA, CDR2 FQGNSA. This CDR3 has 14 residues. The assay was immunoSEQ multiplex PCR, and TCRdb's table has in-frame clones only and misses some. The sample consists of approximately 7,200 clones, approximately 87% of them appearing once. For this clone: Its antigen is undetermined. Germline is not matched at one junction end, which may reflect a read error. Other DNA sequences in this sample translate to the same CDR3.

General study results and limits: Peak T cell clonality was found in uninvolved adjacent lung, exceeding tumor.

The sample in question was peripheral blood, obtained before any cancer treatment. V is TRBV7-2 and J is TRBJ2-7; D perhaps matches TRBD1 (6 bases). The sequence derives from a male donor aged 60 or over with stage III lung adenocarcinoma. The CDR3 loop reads CASSSRTVAYEQYF. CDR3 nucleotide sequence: TGTGCCAGCAGCTCTAGGACAGTAGCCTACGAGCAGTACTTT.